This TCR beta chain originates from a study of OX40 agonist ivuxolimab in advanced cancers. In the study overall: It was ivuxolimab, an agonistic anti-OX40 (CD134) antibody, that patients were treated with. Every 2 weeks, patients got intravenous ivuxolimab at one of six dose levels (0.01-10 mg/kg). Overall study results and limits: CD4+ T cells averaged fewer expanded clones than CD8+ T cells. Some patients who did not respond also had low normalized T-cell clonal expansion.

Assay: immunoSEQ multiplex PCR; the TCRdb copy retains only in-frame clones and omits some. The sample records around 60,000 clones, 91% being singletons. In its sample, this clone was seen a few times. Antigen: not known. The CDR3 runs 13 residues. The V gene's germline CDR1 is SEHNR and CDR2 FQNEAQ (reference sequence). Trimming stripped 1 base from V and 5 bases from J, with 6 bases between. The material sequenced was CD4+ or CD8+ T cells sorted from blood, taken in a trial of the OX40 agonist ivuxolimab. The chain links TRBV7-9 to TRBJ2-1; the D is unclear. This sequence was found in an adult with an advanced solid tumor such as melanoma, head and neck, liver or kidney cancer. This chain's CDR3 is CASSLGQNNEQFF. The CDR3 nucleotides are TGTGCCAGCAGCTTAGGTCAGAACAATGAGCAGTTCTTC.